This TCR beta chain was sequenced during a study of molecular identifiers for immune sequencing clone quantification. This clonotype showed up just a few times. Germline and junction disagree at one end, which may indicate a read error. CDR1 MNHEY and CDR2 SVGAGI come from the germline V gene. The CDR3 length is 16 residues. MiXCR, run by TCRdb on the PCR reads, gives a single entry per CDR3 protein. The sample consists of fewer than 350,000 distinct CDR3 sequences, roughly a quarter of them appearing once. The specimen sequenced was naive CD8+ T cells from blood, with Jurkat cell RNA spiked in. As for subset: FACS-sorted CD8+CD4-CCR7+CD45RA+ naive T cells. The chain joins TRBV6-5 to TRBJ2-4; D is undetermined. This sequence was found in a human donor in good health. Some libraries in this study had Jurkat cell RNA spiked in. CDR3 sequence reads: CAGSYSTPGAKNIQYF. DNA of the CDR3: TGTGCCGGCAGTTACTCGACCCCAGGAGCCAAAAACATTCAGTACTTC.